The 24 T cell receptor beta chains reported below all come from one sample, sequenced in a study of blood T cells in healthy people across ages. Next came a second PCR, run for 7 to 11 cycles, which used a sample-barcoded 5' primer along with a J-beta primer mix. TCRdb re-called the 5' RACE reads with MiXCR, one entry per CDR3 protein. The sample consists of about 1.5 million distinct CDR3 sequences, 40% to 45% of them appearing once. Sequences were obtained from blood. These receptors were taken from a woman younger than 30 in good health.

A single count supports this clonotype. The rearrangement links TRBV29-1 to TRBJ2-2, with D maybe TRBD2 (5 bases). From germline, CDR1 is SQVTM and CDR2 ANQGSEA. The CDR3 contains 14 residues. Trimming shortened V by 3 bases and J by 2 bases, and 10 bases separated the two germline ends. The CDR3 region has the DNA TGCAGCGTTGACTGGGCGGGTAACACCGGGGAGCTGTTTTTT. Encoded protein: CSVDWAGNTGELFF.

The genes are TRBV4-2 and TRBJ1-4; D is possibly TRBD1 (5 bases). The CDR3 length is 15 residues. In germline, CDR1 is LGHNA, CDR2 YNFKEQ. Trimming took off 4 bases at V and 7 bases at J, with 16 bases between the two ends. CDR3 sequence reads: CASSLVETGGEKLFF. In nucleotides, the CDR3 is TGTGCCAGCAGCCTCGTAGAGACCGGGGGTGAAAAACTGTTTTTT.

This chain uses TRBV11-2 with TRBJ2-7, with 8 bases fitting TRBD1. Germline V lookup: CDR1 SGHAT, CDR2 FQNNGV. The V and J ends lost 6 bases and 7 bases, in that order; junction bases with no gene match: 11. This CDR3 has 14 amino acids. The CDR3 protein is CASRRGTGYNEQYF. The CDR3 DNA sequence: TGTGCCAGCAGACGCGGGACAGGATACAATGAGCAGTACTTC.

The CDR3 here is CATSDLGTGGKNEQYF. The CDR3, as DNA: TGTGCCACCAGTGATCTCGGGACAGGGGGCAAAAATGAGCAGTACTTC. V and J are TRBV24-1 and TRBJ2-7; 12 bases align to TRBD1. V lost 3 bases, J lost 7 bases, and 9 bases stayed unmatched. Germline CDR1 and CDR2: KGHDR and SFDVKD. This CDR3 spans 16 amino acids.

V and J are TRBV29-1 and TRBJ2-7, with D perhaps TRBD1 or TRBD2 (6 bases each). The V end lost 2 bases, the J end lost 0 bases, and 14 bases lay between the germline ends. Germline-derived CDR1 and CDR2 are SQVTM and ANQGSEA. The CDR3 spans 15 residues. The CDR3 DNA reads as TGCAGCGTTGAAAAGAGGGGGGAGATCTCCTACGAGCAGTACTTC. Translation: CSVEKRGEISYEQYF.

The CDR3 here is CAWSAGVRRRNTIYF. CDR3 sequence (DNA): TGTGCCTGGAGCGCAGGGGTTCGGCGGAGAAACACCATATATTTT. The V and J genes are TRBV30 and TRBJ1-3; D is possibly TRBD1 (6 bases). The V gene lost 3 bases and the J gene lost 5 bases, with 17 bases spanning the gap. This CDR3 region has 15 residues. Germline loops: CDR1 GTSNPN, CDR2 SVGIG (reference sequence).

The V and J genes are TRBV27 and TRBJ2-1, with TRBD1 as a possible D gene (5 bases). The last part of the DNA fits TRBJ2-7 better; the J call may be wrong. The CDR3 covers 14 residues. Germline CDR1 and CDR2: MNHEY and SMNVEV (reference sequence). The CDR3 here is CASSLGDSWNEQYF. DNA for the CDR3: TGTGCCAGCAGTTTAGGTGACAGCTGGAATGAGCAGTACTTC.

The chain links TRBV6-5 to TRBJ1-5; no firm D call. Germline V gene data show CDR1 as MNHEY and CDR2 as SVGAGI. This CDR3 has 15 amino acids. The germline V and J ends were trimmed by 6 bases and 1 base, with 13 bases remaining between them. The CDR3 here is CASSLSLLSNQPQHF. The CDR3 coding sequence is TGTGCCAGCAGCCTCAGCCTACTCAGCAATCAGCCCCAGCATTTT.

A single count supports this clonotype. This chain connects TRBV27 to TRBJ2-1; TRBD1 matches 7 bases. The V segment lost 7 bases and the J segment 3 bases; nucleotides outside the gene matches: 6. Germline loops: CDR1 MNHEY, CDR2 SMNVEV (reference sequence). There are 14 residues in the CDR3. CDR3 DNA sequence: TGTGCCAGCAAGGAGACAGGGCTCTACAATGAGCAGTTCTTC. Translated, it gives CASKETGLYNEQFF.

As concerns this clonotype: Since a much larger clone is just one base distant, this may be a read error. The chain combines TRBV20-1 with TRBJ1-6; 9 nucleotides align to TRBD1. There are 16 residues in the CDR3. Germline values: CDR1 DFQATT, CDR2 SNEGSKA (reference sequence). The CDR3 loop is CSARAGDRAESSPPHF. The CDR3 nucleotides are TGCAGTGCTAGAGCTGGGGACAGGGCTGAGAGTTCACCCCCCCACTTT.

As to this clonotype: At one end, the junction sequence differs from germline, possibly due to a read error. The genes are TRBV9 and TRBJ2-7, with 9 positions matching TRBD2. Germline V gene sequence: CDR1 SGDLS, CDR2 YYNGEE. This CDR3 region has 14 residues. This chain's CDR3 is CAGSVAGVAYEQYF. As DNA, the CDR3 is TGTGCCGGCAGCGTAGCGGGAGTGGCCTACGAGCAGTACTTC.

The chain recombines TRBV7-9 with TRBJ2-7; weak D call: TRBD2 (5 bases). This CDR3 comprises 13 residues. From germline, CDR1 is SEHNR and CDR2 FQNEAQ (reference sequence). V lost 5 bases, J lost 4 bases, and 12 bases lay in between. This CDR3 is CASSVWTEYEQYF. As DNA, the CDR3 is TGTGCCAGCAGCGTATGGACTGAATACGAGCAGTACTTC.

The chain couples TRBV10-3 to TRBJ1-2; 8 bases map to TRBD1. Trimming removed 3 bases from V and 4 bases from J; junction bases left unmatched: 7. CDR3 length: 15 residues. Germline loops: CDR1 ENHRY, CDR2 SYGVKD. As DNA, the CDR3 is TGTGCCATCAGTGAATCGACAGGGGCTATCTATGGCTACACCTTC. It encodes CAISESTGAIYGYTF.

The chain combines TRBV7-2 with TRBJ1-2; TRBD1 matches 7 bases. Trimming took 5 bases from V and 3 from J; bases not matched to a gene: 9. Germline-derived CDR1 and CDR2 are SGHTA and FQGNSA. The CDR3 length is 15 residues. The CDR3 region is CASSTRTGDDYGYTF. The CDR3 DNA reads TGTGCCAGCAGCACCAGAACAGGGGACGACTATGGCTACACCTTC.

This sequence joins TRBV20-1 and TRBJ2-3, with TRBD1 as a possible D gene (6 bases). The CDR3 covers 13 residues. CDR1 is DFQATT and CDR2 is SNEGSKA in the germline V gene (reference sequence). V lost 3 bases and J lost 4, with 11 bases in between. Written as DNA, the CDR3 is TGCAGTGCTAGCAGGGGAGACGCAGATACGCAGTATTTT. Its protein product is CSASRGDADTQYF.

The rearrangement links TRBV12-3 or TRBV12-4 to TRBJ1-1; D not resolved. The CDR3 is 14 residues long. Trimming stripped 3 bases from V and 1 base from J, with 9 bases between. The CDR3 loop is CASSFAPRNTEAFF. CDR3 nucleotide sequence: TGTGCCAGCAGTTTTGCCCCGCGGAACACTGAAGCTTTCTTT.

The chain recombines TRBV6-2 or TRBV6-3 with TRBJ2-7, with D tentatively TRBD1 or TRBD2 (5 bases each). The CDR3 runs 14 residues. Trimming took off 6 bases at V and 4 bases at J, with 16 bases between the two ends. The germline V gene encodes CDR1 MNHEY and CDR2 SVGEGT. CDR3 sequence: CASSLRDLRYEQYF. In nucleotides, the CDR3 is TGTGCCAGCAGCCTCCGGGACCTACGTTACGAGCAGTACTTC.

The rearrangement uses TRBV7-9 and TRBJ1-1; D is ambiguous. The V gene's germline CDR1 is SEHNR and CDR2 FQNEAQ (reference sequence). This CDR3 is built from 11 residues. V was pared by 2 bases and J by 8 bases, with 6 bases between. CDR3 loop: CASSLILEAFF. The CDR3 DNA sequence: TGTGCCAGCAGCTTAATTCTCGAAGCTTTCTTT.

The genes are TRBV20-1 and TRBJ2-3, with D perhaps TRBD1 or TRBD2 (5 bases each). Germline V gene data show CDR1 as DFQATT and CDR2 as SNEGSKA (reference sequence). Trimming shortened V by 0 bases and J by 0 bases, and 19 bases separated the two germline ends. The CDR3 covers 18 residues. The CDR3 bases are TGCAGTGCTAGAGATACTGAAAAGGGACCCGCTAGCACAGATACGCAGTATTTT. Translation gives CSARDTEKGPASTDTQYF.

In the case of this clonotype: Relative to the germline gene, one junction end is altered; a read error may explain this. The chain links TRBV3-1 to TRBJ2-5; no clear D gene. Germline V gene data show CDR1 as LGHDT and CDR2 as YNNKEL (reference sequence). This CDR3 region has 17 residues. CDR3 loop: CTSSQDSAIGYQETQYF. CDR3 sequence (DNA): TGTACCAGCAGCCAAGATTCGGCCATAGGATACCAAGAGACCCAGTACTTC.

The chain uses TRBV20-1 and TRBJ2-5, with TRBD1 identical over 7 bases. The DNA matches TRBJ2-7 better at its end, which makes the J call doubtful. The CDR3 sequence is 13 residues long. Germline V gives CDR1 DFQATT, CDR2 SNEGSKA (reference sequence). Here the CDR3 reads CSAAVQGMYEQYF. CDR3 bases: TGCAGTGCCGCGGTACAGGGGATGTACGAGCAGTACTTC.

This clonotype was counted once. The V call is TRBV20-1, the J call TRBJ1-2; D might be TRBD1 (6 bases). V dropped 3 bases and J dropped 6 bases, with 17 bases sitting between them. CDR1 is DFQATT, CDR2 SNEGSKA, per germline (reference sequence). This CDR3 contains 14 residues. The CDR3 sequence: CSASAGARKNGYTF. In DNA, the CDR3 is TGCAGTGCTAGCGCAGGGGCGAGGAAAAATGGCTACACCTTC.

The chain carries TRBV3-1 and TRBJ1-1, with D tentatively TRBD1 (6 bases). Germline CDR1 and CDR2: LGHDT and YNNKEL (reference sequence). The CDR3 runs to 12 residues. The V and J ends lost 0 bases and 12 bases respectively, with 11 bases between them. The chain's CDR3 is CASSQETGYSFF. Written as DNA, the CDR3 is TGTGCCAGCAGCCAAGAAACAGGGTATTCTTTCTTT.

The chain couples TRBV12-3 or TRBV12-4 to TRBJ1-2; 8 nucleotides agree with TRBD1. Trimming cost V 5 bases and J 5 bases; bases outside gene matches: 7. CDR3 length: 14 amino acids. CDR3 in amino acids: CASSDRGKDYGYTF. CDR3 in DNA: TGTGCCAGCAGTGACAGGGGAAAGGATTATGGCTACACCTTC.